This TCR beta chain came from a study of Ad26.COV2.S vaccination and SARS-CoV-2 variants. Looking at the study overall: Intramuscularly, Ad26.COV2.S was given either once or twice, 56 days apart.

Specified treatment: about 20 received Ad26.COV2.S at low or high dose, single or two shots; five or six received placebo; per-sample allocation not given. At day 63 after the first vaccine or placebo injection, samples were drawn. The administered vaccine (an Ad26 vector) expressed Wuhan-strain SARS-CoV-2 spike. On this clone itself: Its antigen is currently unknown.

Study conclusions and caveats: TCR breadth and depth estimates may have understated total T cell responses.

This table comes from immunoSEQ multiplex PCR, and its TCRdb copy is limited to in-frame clones, with some not included. Here the sample spans a few hundred thousand clones, around 90% being singletons. The CDR3 runs 13 residues. Trimming cost V 4 bases and J 2 bases, with 9 bases left between them. Germline V gives CDR1 LNHDA, CDR2 SQIVND (reference sequence). The gene calls are TRBV19 and TRBJ2-7, with D possibly TRBD1 on 6 matching bases. This receptor was identified in a person between 18 and 59 years old who received the Ad26.COV2.S COVID-19 vaccine or a placebo. This specimen consisted of peripheral blood, obtained in a trial of Ad26.COV2.S vaccine versus placebo. CDR3 residues: CASSKTGPYEQYF. The CDR3 nucleotides read TGTGCCAGTAGTAAAACAGGGCCCTACGAGCAGTACTTC.